The rows below give T cell receptor beta chains drawn from one sample of a study of Ad26.COV2.S vaccination and SARS-CoV-2 variants. Only in-frame clones appear in the TCRdb table, and some are missing; sequencing was by immunoSEQ multiplex PCR. This sample has 300,000 to 400,000 clones, with around 88% found just once. The material sequenced was peripheral blood, taken in a trial of Ad26.COV2.S vaccine versus placebo. Every receptor here comes from a person aged 18 to 65 who received the Ad26.COV2.S COVID-19 vaccine or a placebo. The conserved cysteine and the conserved F or W are not part of the CDR3 here.

V gene: TRBV9
J gene: TRBJ2-3
CDR3 protein: ASKDRGTDTQY

V gene: TRBV5-4
J gene: TRBJ1-2
CDR3 protein: ASSQQGPSNYGYT

V gene: TRBV27
J gene: TRBJ2-2
CDR3 protein: ASSLKSRHTGELF

V gene: TRBV29-1
J gene: TRBJ1-1
CDR3 protein: SVEVDRGNAEAF

V gene: TRBV3-1/TRBV3-2
J gene: TRBJ1-4
CDR3 protein: ASSQFRQGGTNEKLF

V gene: TRBV4-1
J gene: TRBJ2-1
CDR3 protein: ASSQLPGLAVLTFYNEQF

V gene: TRBV5-1
J gene: TRBJ2-7
CDR3 protein: ASRPVAGGDEQY

V gene: TRBV24-1
J gene: TRBJ2-2
CDR3 protein: ATSPRQASGAGELF

V gene: TRBV7-9
J gene: TRBJ2-7
CDR3 protein: ASSKGQGRYEQY

V gene: TRBV28
J gene: TRBJ2-1
CDR3 protein: ASSFRVYNEQF

V gene: TRBV19
J gene: TRBJ1-2
CDR3 protein: ASSKRIYGYT

V gene: TRBV2
J gene: TRBJ1-2
CDR3 protein: ASTVGQVYGYT

V gene: TRBV28
J gene: TRBJ1-4
CDR3 protein: ASYERDSEKLF

V gene: TRBV27
J gene: TRBJ2-7
CDR3 protein: ASSDSGTLYEQY

V gene: TRBV7-2
J gene: TRBJ2-7
CDR3 protein: ASSEQGTTYEQY

V gene: TRBV30
J gene: TRBJ2-7
CDR3 protein: AWSRKGYPIEQY

V gene: TRBV5-5
J gene: TRBJ2-7
CDR3 protein: ASSLDDRIYEQY

V gene: TRBV5-6
J gene: TRBJ2-5
CDR3 protein: ASSSRGAGETQY

V gene: TRBV6-2/TRBV6-3
J gene: TRBJ1-3
CDR3 protein: ASSALYRSGNTIY

V gene: TRBV6-5
J gene: TRBJ2-5
CDR3 protein: ASSWDRGHGETQY

V gene: TRBV3-1/TRBV3-2
J gene: TRBJ2-5
CDR3 protein: ASSHGTSAETQY

V gene: TRBV5-1
J gene: TRBJ2-3
CDR3 protein: ASSSGSGGAEDTQY

V gene: TRBV5-6
J gene: TRBJ2-7
CDR3 protein: ASRARDSSYEQY

V gene: TRBV2
J gene: TRBJ1-1
CDR3 protein: ASSVSVEAF

V gene: TRBV6-6
J gene: TRBJ2-3
CDR3 protein: ASGQVDTQY

V gene: TRBV7-2
J gene: TRBJ1-5
CDR3 protein: ASSLGVRGLGNQPQH

V gene: TRBV5-1
J gene: TRBJ2-2
CDR3 protein: ASSTAVIGGNTGELF

V gene: TRBV6-5
J gene: TRBJ1-6
CDR3 protein: ASSYRQSSYNSPLH

V gene: TRBV19
J gene: TRBJ2-7
CDR3 protein: ASSLRSRDRVGN

V gene: TRBV9
J gene: TRBJ2-5
CDR3 protein: ASSVGGTQETQY

V gene: TRBV7-2
J gene: TRBJ2-5
CDR3 protein: ASSLAVGGFETQY

V gene: TRBV27
J gene: TRBJ1-1
CDR3 protein: ASSLGKNTEAF

V gene: TRBV4-3
J gene: TRBJ1-2
CDR3 protein: ASSQDPRGVNYGYT

V gene: TRBV6-5
J gene: TRBJ1-6
CDR3 protein: ASSSREDSPLH

V gene: TRBV12-3/TRBV12-4
J gene: TRBJ1-2
CDR3 protein: ASSDHIRPGYT

V gene: TRBV11-1
J gene: TRBJ1-2
CDR3 protein: ASSLRTNYGYT

V gene: TRBV19
J gene: TRBJ2-2
CDR3 protein: ASSLGLAGRTGELF

V gene: TRBV9
J gene: TRBJ2-7
CDR3 protein: ASSVASGSYEQY

V gene: TRBV5-4
J gene: TRBJ2-1
CDR3 protein: ASMRGGLYNEQF

V gene: TRBV13
J gene: TRBJ1-1
CDR3 protein: ASSLRQGRAF

V gene: TRBV2
J gene: TRBJ1-1
CDR3 protein: ASLREGGNTEAF

V gene: TRBV27
J gene: TRBJ1-6
CDR3 protein: ASSLVPPWGNSPLH

V gene: TRBV5-1
J gene: TRBJ1-1
CDR3 protein: ASSLEGVGNTEAF

V gene: TRBV2
J gene: TRBJ1-5
CDR3 protein: ASTEILSNQPQH

V gene: TRBV24-1
J gene: TRBJ2-1
CDR3 protein: ATSDFSGDLNEQF

V gene: TRBV19
J gene: TRBJ1-5
CDR3 protein: ASTPRDRGEIYSNQPQH